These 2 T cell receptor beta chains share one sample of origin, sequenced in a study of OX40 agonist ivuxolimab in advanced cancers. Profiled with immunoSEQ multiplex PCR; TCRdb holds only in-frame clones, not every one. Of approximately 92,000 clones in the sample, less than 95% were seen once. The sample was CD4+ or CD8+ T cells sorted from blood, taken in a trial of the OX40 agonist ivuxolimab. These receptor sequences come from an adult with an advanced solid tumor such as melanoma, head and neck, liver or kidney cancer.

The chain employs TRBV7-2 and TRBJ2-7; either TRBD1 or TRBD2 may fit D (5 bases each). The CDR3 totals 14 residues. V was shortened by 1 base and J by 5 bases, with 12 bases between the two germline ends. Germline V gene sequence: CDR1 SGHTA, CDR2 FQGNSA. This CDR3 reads CASSLVVGDHEQYF. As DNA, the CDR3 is TGTGCCAGCAGCTTAGTAGTAGGGGACCACGAGCAGTACTTC.

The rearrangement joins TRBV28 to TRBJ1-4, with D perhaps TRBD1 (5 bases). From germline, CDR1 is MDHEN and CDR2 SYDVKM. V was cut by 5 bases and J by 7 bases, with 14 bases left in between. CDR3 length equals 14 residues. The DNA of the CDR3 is TGTGCCAGCAGTCTTTGGGGGGAGAGTGAAAAACTGTTTTTT. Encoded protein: CASSLWGESEKLFF.